This T cell receptor beta chain was identified during a study of graft-versus-host responses after intestinal transplantation. Study information: Grafts were multivisceral, liver-intestinal, or isolated intestinal.

Libraries were prepared by immunoSEQ multiplex PCR; TCRdb keeps only in-frame clonotypes and omits some of them. The repertoire holds over 70,000 clones, roughly 89% seen once, with approximately 4.1% in the top ten. With regard to this clone: What it binds is not known.

Findings and limits, study-wide: Within the allografts of patients who had graft-donor T cell macrochimerism, graft-versus-host to host-versus-graft clonal ratios were high.

The clonotype was recovered from a human donor who was the organ donor for an intestinal transplant. This sample comprised unstimulated CD8+ T cells sorted from spleen or lymph node cells, obtained before transplant.

The chain's CDR3 is CASSYDRGLTGELFF. The CDR3 nucleotides are TGTGCCAGCAGTTACGACAGGGGGCTCACCGGGGAGCTGTTTTTT. The V gene is TRBV2, the J gene TRBJ2-2; TRBD1 agrees at 10 bases. J gave up 4 bases and V 5 bases, and 4 bases lay outside the gene matches. Germline-derived CDR1 and CDR2 are SNHLY and FYNNEI. The CDR3 spans 15 residues.